This T cell receptor (beta chain) was identified during a study of blood T cell repertoires in COVID-19. Study summary: Specimens from acute and convalescent COVID-19 originated in the United States, Italy and Spain. PBMCs, B-cell-depleted T cells, or T cells were the source of the cDNA or gDNA that made up the material.

In germline, CDR1 is MNHEY, CDR2 SMNVEV (reference sequence). This CDR3 has 14 residues. The ends were cut back, 4 bases at V and 0 bases at J, with 10 bases in the middle. Original processing methods: From reference gene primer amplification, estimates of nucleated cell counts were derived. The table came from immunoSEQ multiplex PCR; TCRdb's copy has only in-frame clones and leaves some out. V, J and clone size are taken as reported in that table, and D and trimming were inferred from the DNA itself. The sample shows 75,000 to 85,000 clones, roughly four fifths of them seen only once. J is TRBJ2-7 and V is TRBV27, with D possibly being TRBD2 (5 bases). Sequencing was carried out using peripheral blood. The clonotype was recovered from a human donor in a cohort sampled during active COVID-19. CDR3: CASSSVTNSYEQYF. The DNA for the CDR3 is TGTGCCAGCAGTTCAGTGACTAACTCCTACGAGCAGTACTTC.